This paragraph covers one T cell receptor beta chain sequence. Researchers sorted participants into cohorts using their self-reported clinical history. The assay was immunoSEQ multiplex PCR, and TCRdb's table has in-frame clones only and misses some. Among 200,000 to 250,000 clones listed, 81% were seen once. This specimen comes from a study of blood T cell repertoires in COVID-19. For the study at large: Italy, Spain and the United States were the sources of the convalescent and acute COVID-19 samples. Sources were T cells, B-cell-depleted T cells, or PBMCs; the material itself was cDNA or gDNA.

The CDR3 length is 15 residues. V was clipped by 5 bases and J by 5 bases, with 18 bases between them. CDR1 LNHDA and CDR2 SQIVND come from the germline V gene (reference sequence). The sample comprised PBMCs or T cells enriched from blood (not recorded which). This sequence originates from a woman aged 50 to 60 with acute COVID-19. The chain employs TRBV19 and TRBJ1-1; D perhaps matches TRBD1 (6 bases). CDR3 sequence reads: CASSENRVEGTEAFF. The CDR3 nucleotides are TGTGCCAGTAGTGAGAACAGGGTCGAGGGAACTGAAGCTTTCTTT. Full variable domain (remainder filled in from reference TRBV19 and TRBJ1-1): DGGITQSPKYLFRKEGQNVTLSCEQNLNHDAMYWYRQDPGQGLRLIYYSQIVNDFQKGDIAEGYSVSREKKESFPLTVTSAQKNPTAFYLCASSENRVEGTEAFFGQGTRLTVV.